What follows are 16 T cell receptor beta chains derived from one specimen sequenced in a study of blood T cell repertoires in COVID-19. Data came from immunoSEQ multiplex PCR; TCRdb stores just in-frame clones and leaves some out. Here the sample spans just over 300,000 clones, more than 75% being singletons. Sequenced material: PBMCs or T cells enriched from blood (not recorded which). These receptors came from a man aged 30-40 years who had recovered from COVID-19.

The DNA for the CDR3 is TGCGCCAGCAGCAGGGGACAGGGGAACAAAGCCGGGGAGCTGTTTTTT. Translation: CASSRGQGNKAGELFF. The rearrangement uses TRBV5-1 and TRBJ2-2, with TRBD1 matching over 10 bases. CDR3 size: 16 residues. Germline loops: CDR1 SGHRS, CDR2 YFSETQ. The V gene end was trimmed by 4 bases and the J gene end by 6 bases; junction bases not matched to a gene: 9. Together with reference TRBV5-1 and TRBJ2-2, the CDR3 gives the full variable domain: KAGVTQTPRYLIKTRGQQVTLSCSPISGHRSVSWYQQTPGQGLQFLFEYFSETQRNKGNFPGRFSGRQFSNSRSEMNVSTLELGDSALYLCASSRGQGNKAGELFFGEGSRLTVL.

This chain joins TRBV15 and TRBJ2-1; a possible D gene is TRBD1 (5 bases). The CDR3 covers 16 residues. Trimming removed 0 bases from V and 5 bases from J, with 14 bases in between. CDR1 is LNHNV, CDR2 YYDKDF, per germline (reference sequence). CDR3 DNA: TGTGCCACCAGCAGAGAAGCTAGTGGGGCCGACAATGAGCAGTTCTTC. Protein: CATSREASGADNEQFF.

The chain has TRBV30 and TRBJ1-3, with D possibly matching TRBD1 (5 bases). Germline V gene data show CDR1 as GTSNPN and CDR2 as SVGIG (reference sequence). V was shortened by 2 bases and J by 0 bases, with 8 bases between the two germline ends. This CDR3 is 14 amino acids long. This CDR3 reads CAWSSGLSGNTIYF. The CDR3 DNA reads as TGTGCCTGGAGTTCGGGACTCTCTGGAAACACCATATATTTT.

This rearrangement joins TRBV4-1 to TRBJ1-1; 7 bases line up with TRBD1. Germline-derived CDR1 and CDR2 are MGHRA and YSYEKL. The V gene end was trimmed by 5 bases and the J gene end by 4 bases; junction bases not matched to a gene: 7. This CDR3 region has 14 residues. The CDR3 bases are TGCGCCAGCAGCGAAACAGGGGTGGGCACTGAAGCTTTCTTT. Its protein product is CASSETGVGTEAFF.

This chain connects TRBV7-9 to TRBJ2-1, with a tentative D call TRBD2 (6 bases). The germline V gene has CDR1 SEHNR and CDR2 FQNEAQ (reference sequence). The CDR3 runs 15 residues. Trimming removed 1 base at V and 0 bases at J, with 7 bases between. CDR3 sequence reads: CASSLVGGSYNEQFF. CDR3 DNA sequence: TGTGCCAGCAGCTTAGTGGGGGGCTCCTACAATGAGCAGTTCTTC.

This chain connects TRBV5-1 to TRBJ2-2, with D tentatively TRBD2 (6 bases). Germline-derived CDR1 and CDR2 are SGHRS and YFSETQ. The CDR3 is made up of 15 amino acids. V lost 4 bases, J lost 5 bases, and 15 bases lay in between. CDR3 sequence (DNA): TGCGCCAGCAGCGCCAGGGACTTGAGGACCGGGGAGCTGTTTTTT. Translating it yields CASSARDLRTGELFF.

This clone showed up just a few times. The rearrangement uses TRBV10-1 and TRBJ2-1; 7 positions match TRBD2. The ends lost 2 bases at V and 4 bases at J; junction bases unmatched: 5. The V gene's germline CDR1 is WNHNN and CDR2 SYGVQD (reference sequence). The CDR3 spans 15 residues. CDR3 loop: CASSERRGGYNEQFF. CDR3 nucleotide sequence: TGCGCCAGCAGTGAGCGTCGGGGAGGGTACAATGAGCAGTTCTTC.

The V call is TRBV19, the J call TRBJ1-3; tentative D call: TRBD1 (5 bases). CDR1 and CDR2 from the germline V gene are LNHDA and SQIVND (reference sequence). The CDR3 has 14 residues. Between the trimmed V and J ends, which lost 9 bases and 3 bases, there was a span of 15 bases. The DNA for the CDR3 is TGTGCCAGCAGTTCGGCGGGGCTTGGAAACACCATATATTTT. Translated, it gives CASSSAGLGNTIYF. The full variable domain, its missing parts supplied by reference TRBV19 and TRBJ1-3, is DGGITQSPKYLFRKEGQNVTLSCEQNLNHDAMYWYRQDPGQGLRLIYYSQIVNDFQKGDIAEGYSVSREKKESFPLTVTSAQKNPTAFYLCASSSAGLGNTIYFGEGSWLTVV.

V is TRBV5-5 and J is TRBJ2-1, with a weak D call TRBD2 (5 bases). CDR3 size: 15 residues. The germline V gene has CDR1 SGHKS and CDR2 YYEKEE (reference sequence). V lost 0 bases, J lost 3 bases, and 10 bases lay in between. This CDR3 reads CASSLESGLYNEQFF. In nucleotides, the CDR3 is TGTGCCAGCAGCTTGGAGAGCGGCCTCTACAATGAGCAGTTCTTC.

The genes are TRBV5-5 and TRBJ1-2; D might be TRBD1 (5 bases). The germline V and J ends were trimmed by 0 bases and 6 bases, with 9 bases remaining between them. The CDR3 runs 13 residues. The V gene's germline CDR1 is SGHKS and CDR2 YYEKEE (reference sequence). DNA of the CDR3: TGTGCCAGCAGCTTGGCTGGGACTAATGGCTACACCTTC. This sequence encodes CASSLAGTNGYTF. Supplemented by reference TRBV5-5 and TRBJ1-2, the full variable domain reads DAGVTQSPTHLIKTRGQQVTLRCSPISGHKSVSWYQQVLGQGPQFIFQYYEKEERGRGNFPDRFSARQFPNYSSELNVNALLLGDSALYLCASSLAGTNGYTFGSGTRLTVV.

The chain recombines TRBV4-2 with TRBJ1-5; no clear D gene. This CDR3 is built from 16 residues. CDR1 and CDR2 from the germline V gene are LGHNA and YNFKEQ. V was shortened by 1 base and J by 2 bases, with 12 bases between the two germline ends. As DNA, the CDR3 is TGTGCCAGCAGCCAAGTCAGGATGGAAGGCAATCAGCCCCAGCATTTT. Translating it yields CASSQVRMEGNQPQHF.

In its sample, this clone was seen many times. Distinct nucleotide sequences in the sample also encode this CDR3. V gene TRBV7-9 combines with J gene TRBJ1-5; 8 nucleotides agree with TRBD1. The CDR3 totals 17 residues. J gave up 1 base and V 3 bases, and 8 bases lay outside the gene matches. CDR1 and CDR2 (germline): SEHNR, FQNEAQ (reference sequence). In nucleotides, the CDR3 is TGTGCCAGCAGCTTGGCCGTTTCAGGGGGCAGCAATCAGCCCCAGCATTTT. Translating gives CASSLAVSGGSNQPQHF.

The chain links TRBV19 to TRBJ2-1, with 13 bases that match TRBD2. Germline CDR1 LNHDA, CDR2 SQIVND (reference sequence). V lost 5 bases to trimming and J lost 10 bases; unmatched junction nucleotides: 8. The CDR3 sequence is 15 residues long. CDR3 amino acids: CASSVLGLAGEEQFF. CDR3 bases: TGTGCCAGTAGTGTCTTAGGACTAGCGGGGGAAGAGCAGTTCTTC.

The chain combines TRBV6-5 with TRBJ1-2; 7 nucleotides agree with TRBD1. Trimming cost V 4 bases and J 8 bases; bases outside gene matches: 10. Germline assignment: CDR1 MNHEY and CDR2 SVGAGI. CDR3 length equals 14 residues. The CDR3 spells CASSLSYTGAGYTF. The CDR3 DNA sequence: TGTGCCAGCAGTTTAAGCTACACAGGGGCCGGCTACACCTTC.

The chain uses TRBV5-1 and TRBJ2-3, with D perhaps matching TRBD2 (5 bases). Germline V gives CDR1 SGHRS, CDR2 YFSETQ. Deletions cut 0 bases from V and 2 bases from J, with 13 bases between. This CDR3 region has 16 residues. The CDR3 region has the DNA TGCGCCAGCAGCTTGGCTACGGAGGCCTCCACAGATACGCAGTATTTT. It specifies CASSLATEASTDTQYF.

The chain has TRBV5-6 and TRBJ2-7; TRBD1 aligns across 7 bases. The CDR3 contains 16 residues. Germline trimming cut 3 bases from V and 5 bases from J; bases unmatched to any gene: 14. The germline V gene has CDR1 SGHDT and CDR2 YYEEEE. The CDR3 reads CASSSIVRQGVHEQYF. The CDR3 nucleotides are TGTGCCAGCAGCTCGATTGTGCGACAGGGAGTCCACGAGCAGTACTTC.